This TCR beta chain originates from a study of T cell responses to AZD1222 COVID-19 vaccine. Study-level findings and limits: In a largely white British group with more females than males, clonal diversity was possibly underestimated. The peak T cell response came first, and repertoires were sampled only after it.

Germline V gives CDR1 SGHTA, CDR2 FQGNSA. V lost 3 bases, J lost 4 bases, and 15 bases lay in between. The CDR3 is made up of 15 amino acids. Note on this clone: Its antigen is currently unknown.

The data were produced by immunoSEQ multiplex PCR, yet TCRdb's version contains in-frame clones alone and is incomplete. The sample records around 44,000 clones, about 86% being singletons. The sequence came from an adult who received the AZD1222 COVID-19 vaccine. The chain joins TRBV7-2 to TRBJ1-1, with no clear D. The sample consisted of peripheral blood, taken 28 days after the second AZD1222 dose. CDR3 bases: TGTGCCAGCAGCTTTAACACCATCACGAGCACTGAAGCTTTCTTT. Encoded protein: CASSFNTITSTEAFF.